Below, 7 T cell receptor beta chains from the same sample are listed, as sequenced in a study of T cell responses to AZD1222 COVID-19 vaccine. The data were produced by immunoSEQ multiplex PCR, yet TCRdb's version contains in-frame clones alone and is incomplete. The repertoire holds about 120,000 clones, with 80% to 95% as singletons. Sample: peripheral blood, taken on day 0 of AZD1222 vaccination. The origin of the receptors is an adult in good health.

This clone was counted a few times. This chain connects TRBV4-3 to TRBJ2-3; D is perhaps TRBD1 or TRBD2 (5 bases each). CDR1 LGHNA and CDR2 YSLEER come from the germline V gene. Trimming took 5 bases from V and 4 from J, leaving 13 bases between them. The CDR3 covers 14 residues. Here the CDR3 reads CASSLTRDADTQYF. CDR3 DNA: TGCGCCAGCAGCTTGACCCGGGACGCAGATACGCAGTATTTT.

The rearrangement links TRBV29-1 to TRBJ2-1; the match to TRBD2 covers 7 bases. V shed 6 bases, J shed 8 bases, and the junction held 10 bases outside the gene matches. The CDR3 has 13 amino acids. CDR1 is SQVTM, CDR2 ANQGSEA, per germline. The DNA for the CDR3 is TGCAGCGTCGCCGGGAGGCTTAGGGATGAGCAGTTCTTC. Its translation: CSVAGRLRDEQFF.

The count of this clone is one. The chain joins TRBV7-2 to TRBJ2-5; D perhaps matches TRBD1 (6 bases). V was shortened by 1 base and J by 1 base, with 7 bases between the two germline ends. This CDR3 is built from 14 residues. Germline assignment: CDR1 SGHTA and CDR2 FQGNSA. The CDR3 coding sequence is TGTGCCAGCAGCTTAGTGACAGGCCAAGAGACCCAGTACTTC. Encoded protein: CASSLVTGQETQYF. Variable domain in full (rest from reference TRBV7-2 and TRBJ2-5): GAGVSQSPSNKVTEKGKDVELRCDPISGHTALYWYRQSLGQGLEFLIYFQGNSAPDKSGLPSDRFSAERTGGSVSTLTIQRTQQEDSAVYLCASSLVTGQETQYFGPGTRLLVL.

V is TRBV20-1 and J is TRBJ1-1, with D uncertain. The CDR3 runs 11 residues. The germline gives CDR1 DFQATT, CDR2 SNEGSKA (reference sequence). V shed 0 bases and J shed 11 bases, with 10 bases lying between them. The CDR3 here is CSARDRLWAFF. The CDR3, as DNA: TGCAGTGCTAGAGATCGATTGTGGGCTTTCTTT.

This chain uses TRBV6-2 or TRBV6-3 with TRBJ1-5; D possibly corresponds to TRBD1 (5 bases). Deletions cut 6 bases from V and 7 bases from J, with 10 bases between. Germline CDR1 and CDR2: MNHEY and SVGEGT. The length of the CDR3 is 12 residues. The CDR3 bases are TGTGCCAGCAGCCCCGAGGGGCAGCCCCAGCATTTT. It specifies CASSPEGQPQHF.

The J gene is TRBJ2-2, the V gene TRBV3-1 (or the pseudogene TRBV3-2); tentative D call: TRBD2 (5 bases). The CDR3 length is 18 residues. Looked up from germline, CDR1 is LGHDT and CDR2 is YNNKEL (reference sequence). The V gene lost 0 bases and the J gene lost 0 bases, with 14 bases spanning the gap. CDR3 sequence: CASSQDLGGKTNTGELFF. Here the CDR3 DNA reads TGTGCCAGCAGCCAAGATCTTGGAGGAAAGACGAACACCGGGGAGCTGTTTTTT.

The chain links TRBV3-1 (or the pseudogene TRBV3-2) to TRBJ1-1, with D perhaps TRBD1 (5 bases). Per the germline V gene, CDR1 is LGHDT and CDR2 is YNNKEL (reference sequence). The V end was cut by 4 bases, the J end by 4 bases, with 13 bases between. CDR3 size: 14 residues. The CDR3 coding sequence is TGTGCCAGCAGCCTGATCGGGGGGGGCACTGAAGCTTTCTTT. Translation gives CASSLIGGGTEAFF.